This TCR beta chain comes out of a study of blood T cells in healthy people across ages. In the study overall: Per every two T cells, about one barcoded beta molecule was captured by template switching.

Findings of the study overall: CMV infection status of these donors was not known. The recorded TCR beta diversity per million T cells decreased in a roughly linear manner with age.

This clonotype was detected a few times. The antigen is not known. V dropped 2 bases and J dropped 1 base, with 8 bases sitting between them. The CDR3 extends over 14 amino acids. The germline gives CDR1 SNHLY, CDR2 FYNNEI. Together with a sample-barcoded 5' primer, a J-beta primer mix was included in a second PCR lasting about 6 to 11 cycles. TCRdb reprocessed the 5' RACE reads via MiXCR and lists one record per CDR3 protein. The data show more than 1 million distinct CDR3 sequences, with 45% seen just once and approximately 20% held by the top ten. The source is a woman aged 60-75 years in good health. The chain employs TRBV2 and TRBJ2-5; D is ambiguous. Input material: blood. The CDR3 nucleotides read TGTGCCAGCAGTGAAAACATCTTCCAAGAGACCCAGTACTTC. Its translation is CASSENIFQETQYF.